Listed below are T cell receptor beta chains from one sample, sequenced in a study of T cell responses to AZD1222 COVID-19 vaccine. Clones were read by immunoSEQ multiplex PCR, and TCRdb kept only the in-frame ones, dropping some. This table has about 100,000 clones, roughly 86% appearing once. Sequences were derived from peripheral blood, sampled on day 0 of AZD1222 vaccination. All receptors derive from an adult in good health. CDR3s include the opening cysteine and the closing phenylalanine or tryptophan. D genes are given only for firm matches. Clone size appears in some rows only: once, few, many, or a class for an expanded clone.

V gene	D gene	J gene	clone size	CDR3 DNA	CDR3 protein
TRBV7-2	TRBD1	TRBJ2-4	NA	TGTGCCAGCAGCTTTCCGCAGGGGGTAATGAAGAACTTC	CASSFPQGVMKNF
TRBV5-8	NA	TRBJ1-1	NA	TGTGCCAGCTCCCGGGGGGGGCTAGAGAACACTGAAGCTTTCTTT	CASSRGGLENTEAFF
TRBV5-1	NA	TRBJ1-1	NA	TGCGCCAGCGTCGGTGGGGGACTGAACACTGAAGCTTTCTTT	CASVGGGLNTEAFF
TRBV14	TRBD1	TRBJ1-6	NA	TGTGCCAGCAGCGTACGGACAGGGGGGAGTTCACCCCTCCACTTT	CASSVRTGGSSPLHF
TRBV4-1	NA	TRBJ2-5	once	TGCGCCAGCAGTCGAACATCGTACCAAGAGACCCAGTACTTC	CASSRTSYQETQYF
TRBV6-5	NA	TRBJ1-1	NA	TGTGCCAGCAGTCCCCGCCTTGGGGCTACTGAAGCTTTCTTT	CASSPRLGATEAFF
TRBV23-1	NA	TRBJ2-7	NA	TGCGCCAGCAGCCGAGAGCCAGACGAGCAGTACTTC	CASSREPDEQYF
TRBV3-1/TRBV3-2	NA	TRBJ2-2	NA	TGTGCCAGCAGCCTGGGGACGTCCTCCGGGGAGCTGTTTTTT	CASSLGTSSGELFF
TRBV6-5	NA	TRBJ2-3	NA	TGTGCCAGCAGTCTAGCGCTAGGGGCAGATACGCAGTATTTT	CASSLALGADTQYF
TRBV5-6	NA	TRBJ1-6	NA	TGTGCCAGCAGCTTCAGACGAACGGGGGGTTCACCCCTCCACTTT	CASSFRRTGGSPLHF
TRBV19	TRBD2	TRBJ2-1	NA	TGTGCCAGTAGTATAGAAGGCGGGGGGGCCGCGGGAGGCTCCTACAATGAGCAGTTCTTC	CASSIEGGGAAGGSYNEQFF
TRBV6-4	NA	TRBJ1-2	NA	TGTGCCAGCAGTGACGAAGGACAGACTCCTAACTATGGCTACACCTTC	CASSDEGQTPNYGYTF
TRBV7-2	NA	TRBJ2-1	NA	TGTGCCAGCAGCCGGGACCTGGTGGAGCAGTTCTTC	CASSRDLVEQFF
TRBV11-2	TRBD2	TRBJ2-1	NA	TGTGCCAGCAGCATAACTCAAACGACGGGACTAGCGTCTATAAATGAGCAGTTCTTC	CASSITQTTGLASINEQFF
TRBV4-1	NA	TRBJ1-4	NA	TGCGCCAGCAGCCAGGGGACTGACAGGTATAATGAAAAACTGTTTTTT	CASSQGTDRYNEKLFF
TRBV20-1	NA	TRBJ1-2	NA	TGCAGTGCTAGTCTCGGCGGCGCCTTGAGCTATGGCTACACCTTC	CSASLGGALSYGYTF
TRBV6-1	NA	TRBJ1-6	NA	TGTGCCAGCAGTGAATCGGGATACTTAAGCTCCTATAATTCACCCCTCCACTTT	CASSESGYLSSYNSPLHF
TRBV4-2	TRBD1	TRBJ2-7	NA	TGTGCCAGCAGCCAGACTTCCCCGGGACAGGGGGCGTGGGTGCAGTACTTC	CASSQTSPGQGAWVQYF
TRBV24-1	TRBD1	TRBJ2-2	NA	TGTGCCACCAGTGATTTAGGGGGCCCGAACACCGGGGAGCTGTTTTTT	CATSDLGGPNTGELFF
TRBV2	NA	TRBJ2-5	NA	TGTGCCAGCCGTTATAAGGGGGGGGAAGAGACCCAGTACTTC	CASRYKGGEETQYF
TRBV6-2/TRBV6-3	NA	TRBJ1-1	NA	TGTGCCAGCAGCCCGGGGCAGGGAAGCACTGAAGCTTTCTTT	CASSPGQGSTEAFF
TRBV11-2	NA	TRBJ1-2	NA	TGTGCCAGCAGCTTAACTCTTGATCTCTATGGCTACACCTTC	CASSLTLDLYGYTF
TRBV16	NA	TRBJ2-7	NA	TGTGCCAGCAGCCTAAATAAGTACGAGCAGTACTTC	CASSLNKYEQYF
TRBV6-5	NA	TRBJ2-7	NA	TGTGCCAGCAGTTACGGGGAGAGCTCCTACGAGCAGTACTTC	CASSYGESSYEQYF
TRBV5-1	NA	TRBJ2-3	NA	TGCGCCAGCAGCACGGGTAGCACAGATACGCAGTATTTT	CASSTGSTDTQYF
TRBV6-5	NA	TRBJ1-1	NA	TGTGCCAGCAGTTACTCCAGGAACACTGAAGCTTTCTTT	CASSYSRNTEAFF
TRBV30	NA	TRBJ2-3	NA	TGTGCCTGGAGTCACGAACATACGCAGTATTTT	CAWSHEHTQYF
TRBV6-5	NA	TRBJ1-2	NA	TGTGCCAGCACCCAGGACACCTCATCCTATGGCTACACCTTC	CASTQDTSSYGYTF
TRBV5-1	TRBD2	TRBJ2-3	NA	TGCGCCAGCAGCTTGAGAAGACTAGCGGGGGCCCAGTACGATACGCAGTATTTT	CASSLRRLAGAQYDTQYF
TRBV30	NA	TRBJ1-6	NA	TGTGCCTGGAGTACCCCGTATTCACCCCTCCACTTT	CAWSTPYSPLHF
TRBV15	NA	TRBJ1-6	once	TGTGCCACCAGCAGCCTAGGAGCTAGGGACCACTATAATTCACCCCTCCACTTT	CATSSLGARDHYNSPLHF
TRBV6-5	NA	TRBJ1-5	many	TGTGCCAGCAGTTACGCTCAGGGTAATCAGCCCCAGCATTTT	CASSYAQGNQPQHF